A selection of T cell receptor beta chains follows, all from one sample in a study of sequential checkpoint blockade in melanoma. Produced via immunoSEQ multiplex PCR; TCRdb's table is partial and in-frame only. The sample consists of approximately 28,000 clones, 65% to 85% of them appearing once. Sequenced here: CD8+ T cells sorted from blood (inferred from file names), sampled from a patient given nivolumab and ipilimumab in sequence. These receptors were obtained from a human donor with melanoma. Each CDR3 is given with its conserved first and last residue. The D gene is left open where the match is weak. The listing skips clone size in some rows; elsewhere it reads once, few, many or a size class.

D | J | size | V | DNA | CDR3
NA | TRBJ1-4 | once | TRBV27 | TGTGCCAGCAGTTTAATTATGGAGAAAAAACTGTTTTTT | CASSLIMEKKLFF
NA | TRBJ1-5 | NA | TRBV4-2 | TGTGCCAGCAGCCACTCAGGGAGGAATCAGCCCCAGCATTTT | CASSHSGRNQPQHF
NA | TRBJ2-1 | NA | TRBV25-1 | TGTGCCAGCAGTGAATCGACTAGTCTTGGCGATGAGCAGTTCTTC | CASSESTSLGDEQFF
NA | TRBJ1-3 | NA | TRBV11-2 | TGTGCCAGCAGCCCGAAGGACAATGAGCCTAACACCATATATTTT | CASSPKDNEPNTIYF
TRBD1 | TRBJ1-3 | NA | TRBV19 | TGTGCCAGTCAAACAGGGGGAAGCTCTGGAAACACCATATATTTT | CASQTGGSSGNTIYF
NA | TRBJ2-2 | NA | TRBV4-2 | TGTGCCAGCAGCCAAGATCTGGAGAGCGGGGAGCTGTTTTTT | CASSQDLESGELFF
TRBD1 | TRBJ2-2 | NA | TRBV27 | TGTGCCAGCAGTCCCGGTTGGTGGGTCGGACAGGCGGCCGGGGAGCTGTTTTTT | CASSPGWWVGQAAGELFF
NA | TRBJ2-1 | few | TRBV7-2 | TGTGCCAGCAGCTTCTCAGGGATCGATGAGCAGTTCTTC | CASSFSGIDEQFF
NA | TRBJ2-7 | NA | TRBV5-5 | TGTGCCAGCAGTGCCCGGCAGGATCTATACGAGCAGTACTTC | CASSARQDLYEQYF
TRBD2 | TRBJ2-3 | NA | TRBV4-2 | TGTGCCAGCAGCCAAGTCAGTGGTAGCGGGGGGGGTCACGCAGATACGCAGTATTTT | CASSQVSGSGGGHADTQYF
TRBD2 | TRBJ2-7 | few | TRBV7-2 | TGTGCCAGCAGCTTTAGGGGTCGGGGGGCCTACGAGCAGTACTTC | CASSFRGRGAYEQYF
NA | TRBJ2-1 | NA | TRBV27 | TGTGCCAGCAGTTCCCCACCCCGGAATGAGCAGTTCTTC | CASSSPPRNEQFF